This is a list of T cell receptor beta chains from one sample in a study of T cell repertoires in breast cancer. TCRdb reprocessed the emulsion pairing reads with MiXCR, giving one entry per CDR3 protein. The table has tens of thousands of distinct CDR3 sequences, 45% seen once; the top ten hold less than 70%. The specimen was CD8+ T cells. These receptor sequences come from a pool of human donors with breast cancer or a healthy control (not recorded which). Both conserved end residues are part of each CDR3. The D gene is left open where the match is weak. Clone size is shown for a subset of rows, as once, few, many or a class of expanded clone.

d_call	v_call	j_call	clone_size	cdr3_aa	cdr3_nt
NA	TRBV19	TRBJ1-1	few	CASSMAAGTEAFF	TGTGCCAGTAGTATGGCCGCGGGGACTGAAGCTTTCTTT
NA	TRBV14	TRBJ1-1	NA	CASSHPSGHRSITEAFF	TGTGCCAGCAGCCACCCCTCGGGACACCGGTCGATCACTGAAGCTTTCTTT
NA	TRBV6-5	TRBJ1-1	NA	CASSYNKEVAEASF	TGTGCCAGCAGTTACAACAAGGAGGTCGCTGAAGCTTCCTTT
NA	TRBV5-1	TRBJ2-7	NA	CASSLEGQSYEQYF	TGCGCCAGCAGCTTGGAAGGTCAGTCCTACGAGCAGTACTTC
TRBD2	TRBV20-1	TRBJ2-1	once	CSATSGLAGAYNEQFF	TGCAGTGCGACCTCGGGGCTAGCGGGGGCCTACAATGAGCAGTTCTTC
TRBD1	TRBV9	TRBJ1-1	NA	CASRGQGSPEAFF	TGTGCCAGCAGAGGACAGGGGAGCCCTGAAGCTTTCTTT
TRBD1	TRBV7-2	TRBJ1-1	NA	CASSRDSLNTEAFF	TGTGCCAGCAGCCGGGACAGCCTGAACACTGAAGCTTTCTTT
NA	TRBV12-3/TRBV12-4	TRBJ2-1	few	CVSSLEGRGSEFF	TGTGTCAGCAGTTTAGAGGGCAGGGGTTCGGAGTTCTTC
NA	TRBV20-1	TRBJ2-1	NA	CSANTLDGYNEQFF	TGCAGTGCTAATACTTTGGATGGCTACAATGAGCAGTTCTTC
NA	TRBV20-1	TRBJ2-4	NA	CSARDQVPGHQRAKNIQYF	TGCAGTGCTAGAGACCAAGTACCGGGACACCAGAGGGCCAAAAACATTCAGTACTTC
NA	TRBV5-8	TRBJ1-1	NA	CASRRDARGTEAFF	TGTGCCAGCAGGAGGGACGCGAGAGGCACTGAAGCTTTCTTT
NA	TRBV7-9	TRBJ2-5	few	CASSRGGQETQYF	TGTGCCAGCAGCCGAGGGGGGCAAGAGACCCAGTACTTC
NA	TRBV6-1	TRBJ2-5	many	CASSPGQWETQYF	TGTGCCAGCAGTCCTGGACAGTGGGAGACCCAGTACTTC
NA	TRBV2	TRBJ2-3	NA	CASKDPGRTDTQYF	TGTGCCAGCAAGGACCCGGGACGCACAGATACGCAGTATTTT
NA	TRBV12-5	TRBJ2-5	few	CASARTIAQETQYF	TGTGCTAGTGCCCGCACCATAGCACAAGAGACCCAGTACTTC